This T cell receptor beta chain was identified in a study of T-cell memory formation after mild COVID-19. Across the study: TCR clusters were largely donor specific. Broader study findings: Cross-reactive memory appears to have joined, as suggested by some responding clones showing up in pre-infection memory. Clones that contracted clustered mainly in CM and EM if CD4+ and in EMRA if CD8+.

Constant-segment primers were used for 5'RACE, and the resulting TCR alpha and TCR beta cDNA libraries carried sample barcodes and UMIs. Each CDR3 protein gets one entry after TCRdb re-called the 5' RACE reads with MiXCR. Of 100,000 to 150,000 distinct CDR3 sequences listed, about 6% are singletons. Many counts were recorded for this clonotype. The target antigen is unknown. Germline assignment: CDR1 SEHNR and CDR2 FQNEAQ (reference sequence). Trimming took off 3 bases at V and 3 bases at J, with 5 bases between the two ends. The CDR3 runs to 13 residues. This TCR was recovered from an adult woman who had mild COVID-19 (a few samples of this study predate the infection). Cell type and time point are not known. The sequencing input was PBMCs or a T cell subset sorted from them (not recorded which). This chain connects TRBV7-9 to TRBJ2-2; D gene unclear. CDR3 sequence (DNA): TGTGCCAGCAGCTTTTTCGACACCGGGGAGCTGTTTTTT. This translates into CASSFFDTGELFF. The full variable domain, rest sourced from reference TRBV7-9 and TRBJ2-2, is DTGVSQNPRHKITKRGQNVTFRCDPISEHNRLYWYRQTLGQGPEFLTYFQNEAQLEKSRLLSDRFSAERPKGSFSTLEIQRTEQGDSAMYLCASSFFDTGELFFGEGSRLTVL.